This is a list of T cell receptor beta chains from one sample in a study of T-cell memory formation after mild COVID-19. TCRdb called the 5' RACE reads again in MiXCR, with one record for every CDR3 protein. The sample contains 550,000 to 650,000 distinct CDR3 sequences, about 18% of which appear only once. Source material: PBMCs or a T cell subset sorted from them (not recorded which). The receptors were sampled from an adult woman who had mild COVID-19 (a few samples of this study predate the infection). Cell type and time point are not known. CDR3s leave out the opening cysteine and the closing phenylalanine or tryptophan. Each record gives: J gene, V gene, clone size, CDR3 protein. Only part of the rows carry a size: once, few, many, or a class if the clone is expanded.

>TRBJ2-2|TRBV6-2/TRBV6-3|-
ASSYRINRGGELF
>TRBJ2-7|TRBV13|-
ASSEFGQMNSYEQY
>TRBJ1-2|TRBV29-1|-
SVATGGFNYGYT
>TRBJ2-7|TRBV7-9|-
ASSSDRAISYEQY
>TRBJ2-6|TRBV7-3|-
ASSAPDRAGANVLT
>TRBJ1-1|TRBV3-1|-
ASSQDSAEAF
>TRBJ2-5|TRBV7-2|few
ASSWAGAKQETQY
>TRBJ2-5|TRBV19|-
ASSMLTGVGEETQY
>TRBJ1-2|TRBV11-2|few
ASSMRGSGDYGYT
>TRBJ2-7|TRBV12-3/TRBV12-4|-
ASSSLLGGNYEQY
>TRBJ1-4|TRBV12-3/TRBV12-4|-
ASSLGGRGRDNEKLF
>TRBJ2-7|TRBV5-4|few
ASSLAGTRTREQY
>TRBJ1-2|TRBV30|few
AWSATALHGYT
>TRBJ2-1|TRBV7-9|few
ASSEGQGMYNEQF
>TRBJ2-7|TRBV20-1|few
SAQSGRDYGEQY
>TRBJ2-3|TRBV24-1|few
ATSDSRLATSTDTQY
>TRBJ2-3|TRBV19|few
ASVSGSLTSTDTQY
>TRBJ1-5|TRBV7-9|-
ASSPSGPFNQPQH
>TRBJ2-2|TRBV7-2|few
ASSPSRSSVFTGELF
>TRBJ2-5|TRBV25-1|-
ASTPRGTGDQETQY
>TRBJ2-7|TRBV5-1|many
ASSFGQGSYEQY
>TRBJ2-7|TRBV5-1|-
ASTPGTVSYEQY
>TRBJ2-7|TRBV12-3/TRBV12-4|few
ASSPGARGEQY
>TRBJ2-1|TRBV4-2|few
ASSQVSSGAYNEQF
>TRBJ2-7|TRBV7-9|-
ASSPLAGAH
>TRBJ2-5|TRBV7-9|-
ASSRLAGLETQY
>TRBJ2-1|TRBV6-2/TRBV6-3|-
ASSYGVAAYNEQF
>TRBJ2-1|TRBV11-3|-
ASSLEAAGSNEQF
>TRBJ2-1|TRBV9|few
ASSAPGGNNEQF
>TRBJ2-3|TRBV29-1|-
SVEDLSWTGTDTQY
>TRBJ2-1|TRBV11-2|few
ASSPTSGRADEQF
>TRBJ2-1|TRBV14|-
ASSRAGRYNEQF
>TRBJ2-2|TRBV6-6|-
ASSYGRGISGTGELF
>TRBJ2-1|TRBV20-1|few
SAATAGGRSNEQF
>TRBJ2-3|TRBV12-5|-
ASGPTAAGTQY
>TRBJ2-5|TRBV5-4|-
ASKSGTEETQY
>TRBJ1-1|TRBV7-9|-
ASTLGGVEGTEAF
>TRBJ2-1|TRBV14|-
ASSHRWTTGGSSYNEQF
>TRBJ2-5|TRBV5-4|-
AQHRTGREETQY
>TRBJ1-5|TRBV12-3/TRBV12-4|-
ASSPSTDQPQH
>TRBJ2-2|TRBV5-1|few
ASSLRTGGTGELF
>TRBJ2-4|TRBV20-1|-
SARAQAKNIQY